What follows are 20 T cell receptor beta chains derived from one specimen sequenced in a study of human T cells and chemical hapten exposure. A single record per CDR3 protein comes from TCRdb applying MiXCR to the RACE reads. The data hold 85,000 to 95,000 distinct CDR3 sequences, with 11% observed a single time. The time point was: patch test 2, 6 weeks after DPC sensitization. As for treatment: therapeutic diphenylcyclopropenone sensitization with weekly scalp DPC. The sample here was whole blood, taken in connection with sensitization to the hapten diphenylcyclopropenone (DPC). These receptors were obtained from a man aged 35 to 55 with alopecia areata. Some clones in this sample may be carry-over from other donors' samples.

The V and J genes are TRBV20-1 and TRBJ2-3, with D unresolved. The CDR3 totals 13 residues. V shed 1 base and J shed 8 bases, with 13 bases lying between them. From germline, CDR1 is DFQATT and CDR2 SNEGSKA (reference sequence). The CDR3 protein is CSARGRAVGTQYF. The CDR3 DNA follows: TGCAGTGCTAGAGGCCGGGCGGTGGGTACGCAGTATTTT.

Comments on this clonotype: One base away lies a much larger clone, so this may be a sequencing read error. The CDR3 nucleotides are TGCGCCAGCAGCCAAGATTCCGGCAGGGAAGGCTGGGCCCAGCATTTT. Translation gives CASSQDSGREGWAQHF. The chain uses TRBV4-3 and TRBJ1-5; D is perhaps TRBD1 (5 bases). The germline gives CDR1 LGHNA, CDR2 YSLEER. The CDR3 is 16 amino acids. V lost 0 bases and J lost 11, with 20 bases in between.

This chain uses TRBV6-4 with TRBJ2-1, with 12 bases identical to TRBD2. Germline V lookup: CDR1 MRHNA, CDR2 SNTAGT. Trimming took 0 bases from V and 6 from J; bases not matched to a gene: 0. This CDR3 spans 15 amino acids. The CDR3 nucleotides are TGTGCCAGCAGTGACTCGACTAGCGGGAGCAATGAGCAGTTCTTC. Encoded protein: CASSDSTSGSNEQFF.

This clonotype was detected only a few times. V usage is TRBV7-2 and J usage is TRBJ1-6, with D perhaps TRBD1 (6 bases). Per the germline V gene, CDR1 is SGHTA and CDR2 is FQGNSA. With 1 base removed from V and 8 bases from J, the gap between germline ends came to 12 bases. This CDR3 has 15 residues. The CDR3 reads CASSLDARGYSPLHF. The CDR3 DNA sequence: TGTGCCAGCAGCTTAGACGCCAGGGGATATTCACCCCTCCACTTT.

A few counts support this clonotype. This sequence joins TRBV2 and TRBJ2-1; D perhaps matches TRBD2 (5 bases). Per the germline V gene, CDR1 is SNHLY and CDR2 is FYNNEI. Trimming shortened V by 1 base and J by 0 bases, and 7 bases separated the two germline ends. This CDR3 comprises 15 residues. The CDR3 nucleotides are TGTGCCAGCAGTGAAGTGGCGGGCTCCTACAATGAGCAGTTCTTC. Translated, it gives CASSEVAGSYNEQFF.

This clonotype was counted a few times. The DNA of the CDR3 is TGTGCCACCAGCAGAGTCAGAGAGAACACTGAAGCTTTCTTT. It translates to CATSRVRENTEAFF. V and J are TRBV15 and TRBJ1-1; D unclear. CDR1 and CDR2 from the germline V gene are LNHNV and YYDKDF (reference sequence). V lost 1 base, J lost 1 base, and 7 bases lay in between. The CDR3 totals 14 residues.

This clonotype was counted between two and nine times. The chain uses TRBV19 and TRBJ2-3; D tentatively fits TRBD1 or TRBD2 (5 bases each). CDR1 is LNHDA, CDR2 SQIVND, per germline (reference sequence). This CDR3 is 14 amino acids long. Deletions cut 7 bases from V and 0 bases from J, with 11 bases between. The CDR3 region is CASMRGASTDTQYF. The CDR3 DNA reads as TGTGCCAGTATGAGGGGTGCTAGCACAGATACGCAGTATTTT.

In this sample, this clonotype turned up a few times. The rearrangement joins TRBV12-3 or TRBV12-4 to TRBJ2-7, with TRBD1 matching over 8 bases. The CDR3 totals 13 residues. Trimming removed 8 bases from V and 0 bases from J; junction bases left unmatched: 3. DNA of the CDR3: TGTGCCAGCGGGCAGGGGGCCTCCTACGAGCAGTACTTC. Its protein product is CASGQGASYEQYF.

This clonotype was observed many times. The chain combines TRBV7-2 with TRBJ2-5; a weak D match, TRBD1 (5 bases). Trimming removed 1 base at V and 0 bases at J, with 9 bases between. The CDR3 has 15 amino acids. Germline-derived CDR1 and CDR2 are SGHTA and FQGNSA. In DNA form, the CDR3 reads TGTGCCAGCAGCTTAGACAGGCTGTACCAAGAGACCCAGTACTTC. This encodes CASSLDRLYQETQYF.

This clonotype has at least ten counts. J is TRBJ1-6 and V is TRBV11-2, with a possible D match to TRBD1 (5 bases). CDR1 is SGHAT and CDR2 is FQNNGV in the germline V gene. The germline V and J ends were trimmed by 6 bases and 7 bases, with 19 bases remaining between them. The CDR3 contains 16 residues. This CDR3 is CASSTGWGLENSPLHF. In DNA, the CDR3 is TGTGCCAGCAGTACGGGGTGGGGGTTAGAGAATTCACCCCTCCACTTT.

The V call is TRBV7-2, the J call TRBJ2-7; D not certain. Between the trimmed V and J ends, which lost 3 bases and 3 bases, there was a span of 6 bases. Germline values: CDR1 SGHTA, CDR2 FQGNSA. This CDR3 is 12 amino acids long. The DNA of the CDR3 is TGTGCCAGCAGCTTTAGGTACTACGAGCAGTACTTC. Translated, it gives CASSFRYYEQYF.

This clonotype has more than one count but fewer than ten. The chain combines TRBV19 with TRBJ2-5; no reliable D call. Germline CDR1 is LNHDA and CDR2 is SQIVND (reference sequence). CDR3 size: 15 residues. Trimming shortened V by 7 bases and J by 5 bases, and 20 bases separated the two germline ends. In DNA, the CDR3 is TGTGCCAGTACCCCTCCACCCCCTGCGGTGGAGACCCAGTACTTC. It codes for CASTPPPPAVETQYF.

The genes are TRBV9 and TRBJ2-1, with 7 bases fitting TRBD2. V shed 1 base, J shed 8 bases, and the junction held 12 bases outside the gene matches. Germline lookup yields CDR1 SGDLS and CDR2 YYNGEE. The CDR3 runs 16 residues. The DNA for the CDR3 is TGTGCCAGCAGCGTATTTTGGGGAGGGCCATACCATGAGCAGTTCTTC. It yields the protein CASSVFWGGPYHEQFF.

This clonotype turned up a few times. The rearrangement uses TRBV2 and TRBJ2-3; D unresolved. V was trimmed by 7 bases and J by 0 bases, leaving 11 bases between them. The CDR3 is 14 amino acids. Looked up from germline, CDR1 is SNHLY and CDR2 is FYNNEI. CDR3 protein: CASTKGPSTDTQYF. In DNA form, the CDR3 reads TGTGCCAGCACGAAGGGTCCTAGCACAGATACGCAGTATTTT.

This clonotype was found a few times. The rearrangement links TRBV5-5 to TRBJ2-3; 8 nucleotides agree with TRBD2. Germline CDR1 SGHKS, CDR2 YYEKEE (reference sequence). V lost 3 bases and J lost 6; bases outside the gene matches: 18. CDR3 length: 18 amino acids. CDR3 in DNA: TGTGCCAGCAGCTCCCTCAGGACTAGCCCCCAGAGTCCGGATACGCAGTATTTT. Its translation is CASSSLRTSPQSPDTQYF.

This clonotype was recorded many times. The chain combines TRBV20-1 with TRBJ2-7; the D gene is possibly TRBD2 (7 bases). V dropped 5 bases and J dropped 4 bases, with 18 bases sitting between them. The germline V gene encodes CDR1 DFQATT and CDR2 SNEGSKA (reference sequence). The CDR3 contains 14 residues. CDR3 sequence: CSAQGYSGTYEQYF. CDR3 sequence (DNA): TGCAGTGCTCAAGGATACAGCGGGACATACGAGCAGTACTTC.

This clonotype was seen at least ten times. V is TRBV20-1 and J is TRBJ2-7; TRBD2 matches 8 bases. The CDR3 loop spans 15 amino acids. Per germline, CDR1 DFQATT and CDR2 SNEGSKA (reference sequence). Trimming at V came to 5 bases and at J to 2 bases, leaving 11 bases not matched to a gene. The CDR3 reads CSAEVDGRVTYEQYF. In DNA, the CDR3 is TGCAGTGCTGAGGTTGACGGGAGGGTCACCTACGAGCAGTACTTC.

This chain links TRBV28 with TRBJ2-1; the match to TRBD2 covers 9 bases. This CDR3 contains 18 residues. The ends lost 5 bases at V and 0 bases at J; junction bases unmatched: 11. Germline assignment: CDR1 MDHEN and CDR2 SYDVKM. The CDR3 DNA reads TGTGCCAGCAGTGAAATAAGACTAGCGGTCAGCTCCTACAATGAGCAGTTCTTC. It specifies CASSEIRLAVSSYNEQFF.

V and J are TRBV28 and TRBJ2-5; D is perhaps TRBD1 (5 bases). The V gene's germline CDR1 is MDHEN and CDR2 SYDVKM. The CDR3 consists of 13 residues. The V gene lost 2 bases and the J gene lost 6 bases, with 10 bases spanning the gap. The DNA for the CDR3 is TGTGCCAGCAGTTTACAGGGTTTTAAGACCCAGTACTTC. Amino acid sequence: CASSLQGFKTQYF.

About this clonotype: This may arise from a read error, as a much more abundant clone is one base away. The CDR3 DNA reads TGCAGTGCCCCCGGTGGGGGGGCGCGGGCAGATACGCGGTATTTT. It translates to CSAPGGGARADTRYF. This chain uses TRBV20-1 with TRBJ2-3; D might be TRBD2 (7 bases). The CDR3 consists of 15 residues. CDR1 DFQATT and CDR2 SNEGSKA come from the germline V gene (reference sequence).